This T cell receptor (beta chain) came from a study of blood T cell repertoires in COVID-19. Here immunoSEQ multiplex PCR was the method, and the copy in TCRdb shows in-frame clones only, minus some. Among tens of thousands of clones, 88% were seen once, and the ten largest hold more than 7%. The length of the CDR3 is 13 residues. Germline V gene lookup returns CDR1 WNHNN and CDR2 SYGVQD (reference sequence). The V and J ends lost 2 bases and 8 bases respectively, with 12 bases between them. V and J are TRBV10-1 and TRBJ1-2; the D is unclear. Sequencing was performed on peripheral blood. This sequence originates from a woman aged 45-65 years with active COVID-19. The CDR3, as DNA: TGCGCCAGCAGTGAGCGTCAGGAGGGAGGCTACACCTTC. This encodes CASSERQEGGYTF.